Described below is a single T cell receptor (beta chain) sequence and its context. It has no known antigen specificity. Taken from the germline V gene, the CDR1 and CDR2 loops are MGHDK and SYGVNS. A distance of 9 bases separates the germline ends of V and J, which lose 8 bases and 6 bases respectively. Including the terminal cysteine and phenylalanine, the CDR3 comprises 11 residues. Only the CDR3 DNA stays, 33 bases, in frame from base 1. These data are taken from a study of cytomegalovirus exposure and HLA in healthy donors (TCRdb year 2017). About the study as a whole: In an earlier analysis of fewer than 750 of the donors, 276 Gb of sequence data and 117 million unique TCR beta sequences from 180 million or so T cells were reported. Genome-wide SNP genotypes for about three fifths of the roughly 700 donors were used in a later genetic analysis, which treated that subset as a discovery cohort. Rather than drawing on any new phenotypic data, the later analysis identified candidate immune exposures from TCR beta sequences and the way those sequences occurred across donors. A later analysis re-analyzed previously published TCR beta repertoires from 666 donors and added high-resolution HLA genotyping to study TCR occurrence patterns. Of the roughly 400 genotyped donors, approximately 83% fell in the genetic ancestry cluster associated with self-reported Caucasian donors. Among 300 to 500 genotyped donors of the cohort, an average of around 250,000 unique TCR beta nucleotide sequences was sequenced per donor, of which 15% to 20% were non-productive. A separate validation cohort of 100 to 150 different subjects was used in addition to the roughly 640-subject first cohort. The study used immunosequencing to profile the T cell repertoires of around 600 subjects and linked those repertoires to cytomegalovirus serostatus. Approximately 310 gigabases of sequencing data and some 85 million unique TCR sequences were included in an early release covering 550 to 800 HLA-typed donors. Both class I and class II loci were covered by HLA typing, at four-digit resolution. The study was designed to test whether signatures of past pathogen exposure could be identified by cataloging public T cell receptors. Every repertoire in the discovery cohort had been generated on one and the same sequencing platform. An earlier analysis of around 580 of the donors used high-throughput TCR beta sequencing to judge whether each TCR beta V gene segment behaved as functional or pseudogenic. About five DR-DQ haplotypes were treated as single units for association and clustering because of strong linkage in the cohort. High-throughput TCR immunosequencing, statistical association of individual TCRs with disease status, and machine learning were combined to predict cytomegalovirus infection status. Typing coverage differed by locus: A, B, C, DRB1 and DQB1 were typed in roughly 629-630 donors, DQA1 in roughly 510, DPA1 in some 570, and DPB1 in approximately 450. Alongside the repertoire data, information on donor age, sex, ethnicity and CMV serostatus was compiled.

Receptor libraries were prepared by the immunoSEQ multiplex PCR assay. The multiplex PCR relied on a mix of 60 forward primers for TCR Vbeta segments and 13 reverse primers for TCR Jbeta segments. Amplification of the CDR3 region of rearranged TCR beta genes was performed with a multiplex PCR assay on genomic DNA. The Illumina HiSeq System was used to sequence the amplified TCR beta libraries as 87-base-pair reads. As for the authors' bioinformatics: A later analysis counted about 82 million unique TCR beta chains across the 700 or so repertoires, and 10 million to 12 million of these chains were shared by at least two donors. Raw reads were error-corrected and collapsed into unique sequences with a nearest-neighbor algorithm that merged closely related sequences to remove PCR and sequencing errors. Alignment of CDR3 sequences to IMGT reference sequences was used to assign V, D and J gene segments. For a sequence to be retained, a match of at least six nucleotides to both a V gene segment and a J gene segment was required. Rearrangements were called productive when the CDR3 lacked stop codons and stayed in frame with V and J; all others were non-productive. Following IMGT convention, CDR3 was defined as the stretch from the second conserved V-encoded cysteine up to the conserved J-encoded phenylalanine. In an earlier analysis of approximately 590 of the donors, sequences lacking an unambiguous match to a single V gene segment were excluded. In an earlier analysis of about 590 of the donors, a V segment was called functional when productive rearrangements were above 56.7%, and segregating when the standard deviation between donors exceeded 5%. A statistical classification framework was built for diagnosing cytomegalovirus status from the catalog of TCR beta chain sequences. V and J gene assignment, in a later analysis, came from comparing TCR nucleotide sequences with IMGT/GENE-DB human TR gene sequences. In a later analysis, CDR3 sequences and most-parsimonious VDJ recombination scenarios were assigned using the TCRdist pipeline. In a later analysis, each TCR beta chain was defined by its CDR3 amino acid sequence together with its V-gene family, and reads lacking a unique V-gene family were excluded. A later analysis removed 592 highly shared, low-generation-probability nucleotide sequences to deal with suspected cross-contamination and a sequencing artifact. In a later analysis, a clonal expansion index was calculated for each public chain from normalized within-repertoire ranks of inferred template counts. In a later analysis, generation probabilities were computed with a VDJ recombination model fitted to out-of-frame rearrangements, and the resulting probabilities were checked against IGoR. In a later analysis, TCR-TCR, TCR-HLA and TCR-CMV co-occurrence was scored with hypergeometric tests, and a repertoire-size bias correction was applied to TCR pairs. To estimate false discovery rates, a later analysis permuted the HLA or CMV assignments 20 times. In a later analysis, co-occurring TCRs were grouped using DBSCAN, with TCRdist sequence similarity added in when clustering inside HLA-allele-positive subsets. Co-occurrence clustering excluded repertoires with fewer than 30,000 or more than 120,000 public chains, plus five with anomalous nucleotide sharing. In its TCRdb copy, this immuneACCESS table keeps in-frame sequences only and misses some clones. Where compared with another copy, unresolved V genes explain less than half of these, and the others have no known cause. Clone size and the V and J calls come from that table; the DNA yielded D and trimming. This sample's listing comprises over 100,000 clones. The leading ten clones occupy about 1.5% of the sample.

The study at large found these results: A later analysis found that most CMV-associated TCR beta chains appeared HLA-restricted, with HLA associations seemingly driven largely by CMV exposure. The study gave a list of under 200 TCR beta chains associated with cytomegalovirus. A further reported finding was that TCR beta sequences accurately predicted the HLA-A and HLA-B alleles for most subjects in the first cohort. The earlier analysis of 450 to 700 of the donors excluded roughly 17 rarely observed V segments, including chromosome 9 orphons, because counts were too low. It was suggested by the authors that the approach could potentially be generalized to other disease states and immunological phenotypes. Correlated functional status among segregating V segments might reflect linkage disequilibrium, but an unknown experimental factor could not be ruled out. Because some donors lacked HLA typing at each locus, the association tests relied only on the typed subset. Cytomegalovirus status was reported to be diagnosed by the classifier with high specificity and sensitivity in both the original and validation cohorts. When HLA alleles, especially DR and DQ, strongly co-occurred, TCR associations were difficult to assign to individual alleles. An association between a missense DCLRE1C variant and V-gene and J-gene trimming of TCR beta chains was found in a later genetic analysis and replicated in an independent cohort. In a later analysis, several top co-occurrence clusters were reported to appear linked to parvovirus B19, influenza, CMV and Epstein-Barr virus. A cluster of highly shared sequence variants was judged likely to represent a technical artifact of the sequencing pipeline. A later analysis associated 16,951 TCR beta sequences with specific HLA alleles at a false discovery rate of 0.05. Across donors, most TCR sequences were observed very rarely, whereas some public TCRs were present in many individuals. An earlier analysis of 587 of the donors showed that most TCR beta V segments appeared in productive rearrangements either about 87% or about 30% of the time, which broadly matched IMGT annotations. In a later analysis, the rate of TCR association differed among HLA loci, with DRB1 alleles having the most associated TCRs and HLA-C alleles having the fewest. Presence/absence analyses assumed roughly uniform sequencing depth across donors, an assumption that may not hold. In vitro tests confirmed that a few of the cytomegalovirus-associated TCR beta chains recognize cytomegalovirus antigens. Some IMGT-functional V segments, including TRBV6-2 and TRBV6-3, could not be told apart with the 87-base-pair reads, so those segments were excluded. CMV serostatus was the only immune exposure information available for the cohort. In a later analysis, HLA-associated TCR beta chains were found to be more clonally expanded and to have lower generation probabilities than equally common non-associated chains. According to a later genetic analysis, donors in an Asian-associated ancestry cluster had fewer N-insertions in productive TCRs than the roughly 670-donor mean. In this cohort, only TCR beta chains were sequenced, and detectable features were limited by the absence of alpha or paired-chain data.

The cohort consisted of 666 healthy bone marrow donors. Cohort members were all nominally healthy when sampled, although unrecorded immune exposures were likely present. The donor was CMV seropositive and was included in the group of 270 or so seropositive cohort members. Every donor gave a peripheral blood sample, and the peripheral blood mononuclear cells from that sample were used for TCR beta sequencing. The Qiagen DNeasy Blood Extraction Kit was used to extract genomic DNA from the blood cell samples. The source material was PBMCs. The chain is made from TRBV25-1 and TRBJ2-3, with the D segment identity uncertain. This clonotype originated in a woman aged 40 to 49 in good health and CMV-seropositive. The nucleotides are TGTGCCAGCGGGTACGGGGATACGCAGTATTTT. Its product reads: CASGYGDTQYF.